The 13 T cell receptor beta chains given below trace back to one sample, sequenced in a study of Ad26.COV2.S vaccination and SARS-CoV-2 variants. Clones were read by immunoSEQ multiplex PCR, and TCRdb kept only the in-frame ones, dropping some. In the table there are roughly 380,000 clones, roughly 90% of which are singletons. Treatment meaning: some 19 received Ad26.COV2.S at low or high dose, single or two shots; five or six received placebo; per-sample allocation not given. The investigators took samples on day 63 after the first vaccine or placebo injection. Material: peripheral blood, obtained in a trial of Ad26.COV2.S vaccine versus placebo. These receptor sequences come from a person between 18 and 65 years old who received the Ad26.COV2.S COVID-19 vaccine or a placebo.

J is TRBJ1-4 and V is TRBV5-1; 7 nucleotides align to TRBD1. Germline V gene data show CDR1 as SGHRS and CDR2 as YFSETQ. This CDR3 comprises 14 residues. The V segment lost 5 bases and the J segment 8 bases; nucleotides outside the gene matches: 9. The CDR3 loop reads CASRWTGYAEKLFF. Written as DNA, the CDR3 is TGCGCCAGCAGATGGACAGGTTATGCCGAAAAACTGTTTTTT.

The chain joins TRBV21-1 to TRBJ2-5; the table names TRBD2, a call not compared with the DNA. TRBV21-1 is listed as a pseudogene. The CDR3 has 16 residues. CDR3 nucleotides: TGTGCCAGCAGCAAAGCTGATAGGGGGGGCCAAGAGACCCAGTACTTC. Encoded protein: CASSKADRGGQETQYF.

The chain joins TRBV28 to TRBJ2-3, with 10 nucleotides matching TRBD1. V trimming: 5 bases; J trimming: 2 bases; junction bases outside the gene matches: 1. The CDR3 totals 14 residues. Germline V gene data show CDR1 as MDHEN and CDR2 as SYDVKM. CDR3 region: CASSGTGATDTQYF. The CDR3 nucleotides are TGTGCCAGCAGTGGGACAGGGGCCACAGATACGCAGTATTTT.

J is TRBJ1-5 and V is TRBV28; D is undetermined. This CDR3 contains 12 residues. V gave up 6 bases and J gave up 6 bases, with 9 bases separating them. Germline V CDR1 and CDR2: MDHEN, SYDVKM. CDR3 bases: TGTGCCAGCAGCTTCAGTGTTCAGCCCCAGCATTTT. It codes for CASSFSVQPQHF.

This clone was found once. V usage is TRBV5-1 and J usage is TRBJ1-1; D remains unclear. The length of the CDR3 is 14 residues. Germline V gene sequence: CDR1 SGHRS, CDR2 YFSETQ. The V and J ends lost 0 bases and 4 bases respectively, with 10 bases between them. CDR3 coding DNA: TGCGCCAGCAGCTTGGATGGCGGTAGCACTGAAGCTTTCTTT. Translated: CASSLDGGSTEAFF.

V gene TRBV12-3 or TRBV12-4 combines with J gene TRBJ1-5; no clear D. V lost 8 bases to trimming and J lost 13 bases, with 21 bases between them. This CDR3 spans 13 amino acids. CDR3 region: CASRLKRGFGQHF. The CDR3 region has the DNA TGTGCCAGCCGACTCAAACGGGGATTCGGGCAGCATTTT.

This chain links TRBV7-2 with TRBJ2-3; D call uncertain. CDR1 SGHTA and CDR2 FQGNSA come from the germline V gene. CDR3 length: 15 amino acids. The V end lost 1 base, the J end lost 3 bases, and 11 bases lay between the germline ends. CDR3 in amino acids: CASSLERLHTDTQYF. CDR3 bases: TGTGCCAGCAGCTTAGAGAGGTTGCATACAGATACGCAGTATTTT.

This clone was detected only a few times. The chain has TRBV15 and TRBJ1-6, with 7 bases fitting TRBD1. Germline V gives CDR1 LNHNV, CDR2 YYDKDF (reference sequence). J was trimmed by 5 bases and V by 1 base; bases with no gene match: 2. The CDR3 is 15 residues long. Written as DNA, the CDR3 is TGTGCCACCAGCAGAGGACAGGGTCATAATTCACCCCTCCACTTT. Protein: CATSRGQGHNSPLHF.

CDR3 bases: TGTGCCAGCAGCCCTCCAGCCACAGGGGGACCCGGGGAGCTGTTTTTT. It specifies CASSPPATGGPGELFF. This chain uses TRBV5-4 with TRBJ2-2, with TRBD1 matching 8 bases. The ends lost 4 bases at V and 6 bases at J; junction bases unmatched: 11. CDR3 length equals 16 residues. Germline CDR1 SGHNT, CDR2 YYREEE (reference sequence).

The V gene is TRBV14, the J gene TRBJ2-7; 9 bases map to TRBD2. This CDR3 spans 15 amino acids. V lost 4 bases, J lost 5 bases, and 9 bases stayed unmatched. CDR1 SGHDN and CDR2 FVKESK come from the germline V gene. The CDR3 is CASSPLGLAPHEQYF. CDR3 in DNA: TGTGCCAGCAGCCCGCTAGGACTAGCGCCCCACGAGCAGTACTTC. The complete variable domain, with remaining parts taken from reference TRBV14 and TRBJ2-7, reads EAGVTQFPSHSVIEKGQTVTLRCDPISGHDNLYWYRRVMGKEIKFLLHFVKESKQDESGMPNNRFLAERTGGTYSTLKVQPAELEDSGVYFCASSPLGLAPHEQYFGPGTRLTVT.

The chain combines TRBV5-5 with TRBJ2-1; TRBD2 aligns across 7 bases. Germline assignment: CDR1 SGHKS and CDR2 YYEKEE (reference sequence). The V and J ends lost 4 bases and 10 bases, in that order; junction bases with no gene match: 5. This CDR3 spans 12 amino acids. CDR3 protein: CASSPPGGEQFF. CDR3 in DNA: TGTGCCAGCAGCCCGCCCGGGGGGGAGCAGTTCTTC.

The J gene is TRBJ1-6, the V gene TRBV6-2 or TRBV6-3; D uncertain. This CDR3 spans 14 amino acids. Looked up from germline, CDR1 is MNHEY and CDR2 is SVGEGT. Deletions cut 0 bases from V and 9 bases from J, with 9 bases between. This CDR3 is CASSYSNGISPLHF. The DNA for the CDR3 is TGTGCCAGCAGTTACTCGAACGGGATTTCACCCCTCCACTTT.

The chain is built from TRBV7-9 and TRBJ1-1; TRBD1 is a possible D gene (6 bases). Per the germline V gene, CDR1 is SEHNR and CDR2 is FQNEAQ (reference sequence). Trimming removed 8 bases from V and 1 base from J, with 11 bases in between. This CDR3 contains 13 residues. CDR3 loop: CASLGQPNTEAFF. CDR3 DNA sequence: TGTGCCAGCCTTGGACAGCCGAACACTGAAGCTTTCTTT.